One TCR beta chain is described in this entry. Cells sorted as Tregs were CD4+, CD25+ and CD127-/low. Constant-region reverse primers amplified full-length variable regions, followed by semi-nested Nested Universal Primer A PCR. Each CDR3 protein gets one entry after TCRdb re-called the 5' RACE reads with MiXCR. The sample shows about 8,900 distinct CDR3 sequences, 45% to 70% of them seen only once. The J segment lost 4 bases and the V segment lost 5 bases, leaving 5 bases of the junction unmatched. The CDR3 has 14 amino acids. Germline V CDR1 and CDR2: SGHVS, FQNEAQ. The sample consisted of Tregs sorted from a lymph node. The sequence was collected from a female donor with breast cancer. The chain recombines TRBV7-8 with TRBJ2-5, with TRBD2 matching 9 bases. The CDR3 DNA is TGTGCCAGCAGCCATCGTAGCGGGGGAGAGACCCAGTACTTC. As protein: CASSHRSGGETQYF.